This entry describes one T cell receptor (beta chain). The sample comes from a study of CD8 T cells in Susac syndrome. Trimming left V 5 bases short and J 6 bases short, with 14 bases between. CDR3 length: 13 residues. Germline loops: CDR1 SGHKS, CDR2 YYEKEE (reference sequence). Random hexamers were used to reverse transcribe an amount of about 0.45 to 1 ug RNA. TCRdb analysed the immunoSEQ multiplex PCR reads with MiXCR anew, one entry per CDR3 protein. The sample comprises about 430,000 distinct CDR3 sequences, roughly 85% of which are singletons, and approximately 0.12% rests with the top ten. The material sequenced was CD8+ T cells from PBMCs. This sequence joins TRBV5-5 and TRBJ1-1, with unresolved D. This TCR derives from a human donor with multiple sclerosis. The CDR3 loop is CASSPSPGSEAFF. CDR3 nucleotides: TGTGCCAGCAGTCCGTCGCCGGGGTCTGAAGCTTTCTTT.